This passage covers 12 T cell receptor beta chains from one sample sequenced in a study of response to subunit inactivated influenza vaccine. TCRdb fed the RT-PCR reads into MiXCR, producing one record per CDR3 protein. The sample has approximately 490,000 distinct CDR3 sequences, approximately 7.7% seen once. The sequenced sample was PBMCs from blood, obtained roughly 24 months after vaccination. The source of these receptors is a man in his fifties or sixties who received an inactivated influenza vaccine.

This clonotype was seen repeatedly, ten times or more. In nucleotides, the CDR3 is TGTGCCAGCAGCCCGGGACAGAACACAGATACGCAGTATTTT. Protein product: CASSPGQNTDTQYF. The chain couples TRBV11-2 to TRBJ2-3; 7 bases align to TRBD1. CDR3 length: 14 residues. The V segment lost 5 bases and the J segment 2 bases; nucleotides outside the gene matches: 4. The germline CDR1 and CDR2 sequences are SGHAT and FQNNGV.

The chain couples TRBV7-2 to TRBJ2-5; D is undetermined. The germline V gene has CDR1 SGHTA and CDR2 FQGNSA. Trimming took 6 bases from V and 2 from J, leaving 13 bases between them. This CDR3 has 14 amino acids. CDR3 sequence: CASRKDWGQETQYF. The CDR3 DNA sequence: TGTGCCAGCAGGAAAGACTGGGGACAAGAGACCCAGTACTTC. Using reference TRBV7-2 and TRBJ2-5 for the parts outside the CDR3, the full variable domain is GAGVSQSPSNKVTEKGKDVELRCDPISGHTALYWYRQSLGQGLEFLIYFQGNSAPDKSGLPSDRFSAERTGGSVSTLTIQRTQQEDSAVYLCASRKDWGQETQYFGPGTRLLVL.

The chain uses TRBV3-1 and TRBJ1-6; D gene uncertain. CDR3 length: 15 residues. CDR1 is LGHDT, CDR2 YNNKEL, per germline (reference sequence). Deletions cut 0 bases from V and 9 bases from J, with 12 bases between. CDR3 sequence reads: CASSQDHSSRSPLHF. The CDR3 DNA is TGTGCCAGCAGCCAAGATCACAGCAGCCGTTCACCCCTCCACTTT.

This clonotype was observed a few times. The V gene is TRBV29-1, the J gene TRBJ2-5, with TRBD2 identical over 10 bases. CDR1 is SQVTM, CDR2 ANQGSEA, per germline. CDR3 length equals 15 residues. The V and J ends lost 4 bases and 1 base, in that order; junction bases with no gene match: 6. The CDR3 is CSVATSGELQETQYF. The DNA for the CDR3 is TGCAGCGTTGCAACTAGCGGGGAGCTCCAAGAGACCCAGTACTTC.

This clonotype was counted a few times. The CDR3 protein is CSASGGGGGSYNEQFF. CDR3 bases: TGCAGTGCTTCGGGTGGCGGGGGGGGCTCCTACAATGAGCAGTTCTTC. V and J are TRBV20-1 and TRBJ2-1, with 9 positions matching TRBD2. The V gene's germline CDR1 is DFQATT and CDR2 SNEGSKA (reference sequence). Germline trimming cut 5 bases from V and 0 bases from J; bases unmatched to any gene: 8. The CDR3 has 16 residues.

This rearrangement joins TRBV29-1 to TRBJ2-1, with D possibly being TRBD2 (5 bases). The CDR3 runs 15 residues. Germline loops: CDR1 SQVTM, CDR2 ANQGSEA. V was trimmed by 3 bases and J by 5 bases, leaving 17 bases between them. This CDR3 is CSVEGLASSNNEQFF. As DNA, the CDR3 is TGCAGCGTTGAGGGTTTGGCTAGCTCAAACAATGAGCAGTTCTTC.

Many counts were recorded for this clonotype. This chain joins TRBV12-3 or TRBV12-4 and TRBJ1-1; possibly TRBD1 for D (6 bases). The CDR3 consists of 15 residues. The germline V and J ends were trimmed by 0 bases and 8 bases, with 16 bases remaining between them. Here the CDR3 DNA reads TGTGCCAGCAGTTTAGCGTCCTTGGGGGGGCGCGAAGCTTTCTTT. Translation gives CASSLASLGGREAFF.

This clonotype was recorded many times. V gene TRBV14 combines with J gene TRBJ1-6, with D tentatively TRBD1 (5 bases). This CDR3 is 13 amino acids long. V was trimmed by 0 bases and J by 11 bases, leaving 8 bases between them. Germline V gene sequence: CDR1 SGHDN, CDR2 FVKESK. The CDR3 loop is CASSQERGTPLHF. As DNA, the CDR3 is TGTGCCAGCAGCCAAGAAAGGGGCACACCCCTCCACTTT.

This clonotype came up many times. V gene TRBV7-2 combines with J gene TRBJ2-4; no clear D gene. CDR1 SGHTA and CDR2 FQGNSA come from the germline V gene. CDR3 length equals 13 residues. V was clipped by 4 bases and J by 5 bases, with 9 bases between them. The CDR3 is CASSSPTQNIQYF. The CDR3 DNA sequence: TGTGCCAGCAGCTCACCTACCCAAAACATTCAGTACTTC.

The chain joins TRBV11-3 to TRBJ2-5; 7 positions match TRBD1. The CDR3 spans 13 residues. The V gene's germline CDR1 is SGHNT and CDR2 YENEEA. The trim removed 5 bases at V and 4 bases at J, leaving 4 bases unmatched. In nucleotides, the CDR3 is TGTGCCAGCAGCCACAGACAGGGAGAGACCCAGTACTTC. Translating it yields CASSHRQGETQYF.

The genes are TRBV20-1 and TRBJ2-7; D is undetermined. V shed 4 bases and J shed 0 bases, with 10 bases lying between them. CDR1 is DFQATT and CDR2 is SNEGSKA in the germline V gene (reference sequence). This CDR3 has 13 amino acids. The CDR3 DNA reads TGCAGTGCTATCCCATTCAGCTCCTACGAGCAGTACTTC. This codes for CSAIPFSSYEQYF.

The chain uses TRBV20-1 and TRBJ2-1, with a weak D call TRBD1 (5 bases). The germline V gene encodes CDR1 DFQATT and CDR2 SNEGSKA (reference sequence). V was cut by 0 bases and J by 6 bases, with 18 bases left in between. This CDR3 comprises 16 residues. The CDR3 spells CSARDSQGGVGNEQFF. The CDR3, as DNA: TGCAGTGCTAGAGATTCGCAGGGTGGTGTTGGCAATGAGCAGTTCTTC.